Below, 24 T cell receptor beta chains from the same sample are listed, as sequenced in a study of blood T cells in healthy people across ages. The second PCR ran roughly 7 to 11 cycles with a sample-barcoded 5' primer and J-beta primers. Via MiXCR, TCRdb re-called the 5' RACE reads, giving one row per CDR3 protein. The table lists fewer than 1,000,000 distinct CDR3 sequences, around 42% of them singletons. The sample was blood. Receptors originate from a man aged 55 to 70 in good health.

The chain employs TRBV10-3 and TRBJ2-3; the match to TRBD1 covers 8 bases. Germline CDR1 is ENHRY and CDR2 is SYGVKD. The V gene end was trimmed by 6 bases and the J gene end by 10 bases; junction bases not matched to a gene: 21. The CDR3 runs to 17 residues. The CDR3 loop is CAIRDSGQGGFREAQYF. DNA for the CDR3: TGTGCCATCAGGGACTCAGGACAGGGTGGCTTCCGAGAGGCGCAGTATTTT.

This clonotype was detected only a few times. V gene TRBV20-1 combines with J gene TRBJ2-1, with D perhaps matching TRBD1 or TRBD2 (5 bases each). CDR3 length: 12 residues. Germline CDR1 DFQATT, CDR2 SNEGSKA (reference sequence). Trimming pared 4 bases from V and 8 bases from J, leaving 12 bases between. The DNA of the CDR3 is TGCAGTGCTATCAGAGGGGAAGATGAGCAGTTCTTC. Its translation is CSAIRGEDEQFF.

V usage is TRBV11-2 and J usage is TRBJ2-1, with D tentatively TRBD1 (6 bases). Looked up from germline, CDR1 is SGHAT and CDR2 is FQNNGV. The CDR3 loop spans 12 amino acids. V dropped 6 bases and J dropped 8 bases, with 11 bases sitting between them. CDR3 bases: TGTGCCAGCAGGCTCAGACAGGATGAGCAGTTCTTC. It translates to CASRLRQDEQFF.

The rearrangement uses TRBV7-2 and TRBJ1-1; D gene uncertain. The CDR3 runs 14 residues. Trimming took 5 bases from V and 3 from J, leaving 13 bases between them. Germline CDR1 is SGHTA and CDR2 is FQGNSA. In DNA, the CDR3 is TGTGCCAGCAGCCCTGTCAAAGAACACACTGAAGCTTTCTTT. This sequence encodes CASSPVKEHTEAFF.

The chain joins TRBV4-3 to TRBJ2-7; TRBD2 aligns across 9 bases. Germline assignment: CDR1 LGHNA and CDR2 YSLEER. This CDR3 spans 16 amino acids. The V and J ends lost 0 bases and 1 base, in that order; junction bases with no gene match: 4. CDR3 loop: CASSQDFLAGSYEQYF. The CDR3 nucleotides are TGCGCCAGCAGCCAAGACTTCCTAGCGGGGTCCTACGAGCAGTACTTC.

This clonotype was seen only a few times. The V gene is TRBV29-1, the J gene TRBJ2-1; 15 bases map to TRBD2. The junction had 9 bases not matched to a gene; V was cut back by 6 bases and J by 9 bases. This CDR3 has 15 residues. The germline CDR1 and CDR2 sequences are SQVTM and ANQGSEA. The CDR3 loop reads CSVKRTSGGEGEQFF. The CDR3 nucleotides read TGCAGCGTCAAAAGGACTAGCGGGGGGGAGGGTGAGCAGTTCTTC.

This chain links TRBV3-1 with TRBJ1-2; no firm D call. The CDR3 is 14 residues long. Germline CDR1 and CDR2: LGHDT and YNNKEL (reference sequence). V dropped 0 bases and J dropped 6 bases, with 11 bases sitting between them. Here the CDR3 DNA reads TGTGCCAGCAGCCAAGATCCAGTTAGCCATGGCTACACCTTC. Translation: CASSQDPVSHGYTF.

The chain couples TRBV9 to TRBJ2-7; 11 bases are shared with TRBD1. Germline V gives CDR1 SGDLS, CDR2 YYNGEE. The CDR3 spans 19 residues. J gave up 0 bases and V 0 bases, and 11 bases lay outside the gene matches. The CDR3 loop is CASSVGQGTGGSNSYEQYF. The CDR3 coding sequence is TGTGCCAGCAGCGTAGGACAAGGGACAGGGGGGTCGAACTCCTACGAGCAGTACTTC. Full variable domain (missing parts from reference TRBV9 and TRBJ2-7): DSGVTQTPKHLITATGQRVTLRCSPRSGDLSVYWYQQSLDQGLQFLIQYYNGEERAKGNILERFSAQQFPDLHSELNLSSLELGDSALYFCASSVGQGTGGSNSYEQYFGPGTRLTVT.

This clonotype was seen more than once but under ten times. CDR3 region: CASSPVGTGELFF. In DNA, the CDR3 is TGTGCCAGCAGCCCGGTTGGCACCGGGGAGCTGTTTTTT. V gene TRBV14 combines with J gene TRBJ2-2; no firm D call. Trimming pared 4 bases from V and 4 bases from J, leaving 7 bases between. This CDR3 comprises 13 residues. From germline, CDR1 is SGHDN and CDR2 FVKESK.

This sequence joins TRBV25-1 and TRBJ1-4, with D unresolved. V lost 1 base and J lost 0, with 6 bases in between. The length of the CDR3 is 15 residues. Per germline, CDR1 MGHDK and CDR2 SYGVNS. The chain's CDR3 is CASSELRATNEKLFF. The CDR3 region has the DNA TGTGCCAGCAGTGAATTGCGTGCAACTAATGAAAAACTGTTTTTT.

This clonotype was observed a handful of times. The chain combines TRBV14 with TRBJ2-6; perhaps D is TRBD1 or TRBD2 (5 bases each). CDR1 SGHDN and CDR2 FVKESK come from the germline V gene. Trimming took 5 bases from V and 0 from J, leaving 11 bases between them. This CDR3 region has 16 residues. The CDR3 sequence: CASSEGRHSGANVLTF. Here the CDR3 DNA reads TGTGCCAGCAGCGAGGGACGCCACTCTGGGGCCAACGTCCTGACTTTC.

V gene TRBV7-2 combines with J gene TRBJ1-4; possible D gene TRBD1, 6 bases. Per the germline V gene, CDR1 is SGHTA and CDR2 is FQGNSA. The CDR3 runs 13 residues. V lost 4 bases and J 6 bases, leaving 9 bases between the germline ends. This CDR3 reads CASSSWTDEKLFF. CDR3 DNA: TGTGCCAGCAGCTCTTGGACAGATGAAAAACTGTTTTTT.

This chain's CDR3 is CASSLARTVFNQPQHF. CDR3 DNA: TGTGCCAGCAGCTTAGCACGGACAGTTTTCAATCAGCCCCAGCATTTT. This chain uses TRBV7-8 with TRBJ1-5; tentative D call: TRBD1 (6 bases). V was trimmed by 0 bases and J by 3 bases, leaving 12 bases between them. The germline CDR1 and CDR2 sequences are SGHVS and FQNEAQ. This CDR3 region has 16 residues. Based on the CDR3 plus reference TRBV7-8 and TRBJ1-5, the full variable domain is GAGVSQSPRYKVAKRGQDVALRCDPISGHVSLFWYQQALGQGPEFLTYFQNEAQLDKSGLPSDRFFAERPEGSVSTLKIQRTQQEDSAVYLCASSLARTVFNQPQHFGDGTRLSIL.

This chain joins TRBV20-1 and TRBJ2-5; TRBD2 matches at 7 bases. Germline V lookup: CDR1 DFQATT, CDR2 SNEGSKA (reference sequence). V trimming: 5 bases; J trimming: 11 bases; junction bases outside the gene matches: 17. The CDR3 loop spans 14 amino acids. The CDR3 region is CSAWTLAENNEQYF. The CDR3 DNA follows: TGCAGTGCTTGGACGCTAGCGGAAAACAATGAGCAGTACTTC.

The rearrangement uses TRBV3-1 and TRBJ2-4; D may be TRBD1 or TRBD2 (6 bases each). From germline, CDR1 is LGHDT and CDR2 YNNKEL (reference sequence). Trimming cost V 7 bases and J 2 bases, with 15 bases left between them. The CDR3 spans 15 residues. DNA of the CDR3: TGTGCCAGCAACCAGGAGGGGGAGACCAAAAACATTCAGTACTTC. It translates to CASNQEGETKNIQYF.

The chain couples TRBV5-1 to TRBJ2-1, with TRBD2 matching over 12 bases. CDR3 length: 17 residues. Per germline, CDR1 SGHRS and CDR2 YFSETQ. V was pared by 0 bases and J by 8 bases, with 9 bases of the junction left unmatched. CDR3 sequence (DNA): TGCGCCAGCAGCTTGGCTCTGGCTAGCGGGGGGGTTGATGAGCAGTTCTTC. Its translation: CASSLALASGGVDEQFF.

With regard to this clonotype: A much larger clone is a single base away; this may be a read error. This CDR3 reads CASSPATGAGYEQFF. The CDR3 DNA sequence: TGTGCCAGCAGCCCAGCGACAGGCGCCGGCTACGAGCAGTTCTTC. The chain carries TRBV11-1 and TRBJ2-1, with a weak D call TRBD1 (6 bases). CDR1 is SGHAT, CDR2 FQDESV, per germline (reference sequence). Trimming shortened V by 5 bases and J by 10 bases, and 21 bases separated the two germline ends. The CDR3 contains 15 residues.

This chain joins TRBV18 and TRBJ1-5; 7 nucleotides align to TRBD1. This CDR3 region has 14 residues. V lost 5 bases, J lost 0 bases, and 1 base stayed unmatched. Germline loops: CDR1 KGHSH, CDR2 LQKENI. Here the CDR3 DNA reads TGTGCCAGCTCATGGGACAGTAGCAATCAGCCCCAGCATTTT. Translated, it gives CASSWDSSNQPQHF.

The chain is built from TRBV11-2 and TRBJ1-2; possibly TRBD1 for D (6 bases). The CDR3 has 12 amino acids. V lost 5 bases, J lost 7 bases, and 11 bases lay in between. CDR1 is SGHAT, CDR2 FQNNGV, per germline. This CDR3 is CASSITGFGYTF. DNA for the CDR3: TGTGCCAGCAGCATAACAGGGTTTGGCTACACCTTC.

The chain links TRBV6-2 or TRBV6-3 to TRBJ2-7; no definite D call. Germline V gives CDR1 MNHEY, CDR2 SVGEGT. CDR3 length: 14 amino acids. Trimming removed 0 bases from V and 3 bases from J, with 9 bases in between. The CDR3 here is CASSYSGPRYEQYF. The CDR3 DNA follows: TGTGCCAGCAGTTACTCGGGCCCTCGCTACGAGCAGTACTTC.

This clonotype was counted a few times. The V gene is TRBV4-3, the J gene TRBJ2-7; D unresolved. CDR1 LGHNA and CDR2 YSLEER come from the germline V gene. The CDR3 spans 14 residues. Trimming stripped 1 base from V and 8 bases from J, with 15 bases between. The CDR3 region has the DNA TGCGCCAGCAGCCAAGGGGCGATCGGAAGTAAGCAGTACTTC. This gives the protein CASSQGAIGSKQYF.

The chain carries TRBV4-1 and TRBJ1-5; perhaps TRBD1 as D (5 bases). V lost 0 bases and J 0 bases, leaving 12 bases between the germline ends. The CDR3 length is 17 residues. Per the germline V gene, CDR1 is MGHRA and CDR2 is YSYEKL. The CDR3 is CASSQEQADYSNQPQHF. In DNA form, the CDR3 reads TGCGCCAGCAGCCAAGAACAGGCGGATTATAGCAATCAGCCCCAGCATTTT.

CDR3 sequence (DNA): TGCGCCAGCAGCCCCGGGACAGGGGCAAATCAGCCCCAGCATTTT. Its translation: CASSPGTGANQPQHF. V is TRBV4-3 and J is TRBJ1-5; 10 bases are a match to TRBD1. Germline V gene data show CDR1 as LGHNA and CDR2 as YSLEER. J gave up 4 bases and V 4 bases, and 4 bases lay outside the gene matches. The CDR3 totals 15 residues.

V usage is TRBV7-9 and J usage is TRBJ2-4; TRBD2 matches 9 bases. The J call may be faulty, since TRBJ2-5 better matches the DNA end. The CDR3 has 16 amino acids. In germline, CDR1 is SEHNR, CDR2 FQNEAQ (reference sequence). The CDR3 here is CASSLWLAGDQETQYF. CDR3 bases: TGTGCCAGCAGCTTGTGGTTAGCGGGGGACCAAGAGACCCAGTACTTC.